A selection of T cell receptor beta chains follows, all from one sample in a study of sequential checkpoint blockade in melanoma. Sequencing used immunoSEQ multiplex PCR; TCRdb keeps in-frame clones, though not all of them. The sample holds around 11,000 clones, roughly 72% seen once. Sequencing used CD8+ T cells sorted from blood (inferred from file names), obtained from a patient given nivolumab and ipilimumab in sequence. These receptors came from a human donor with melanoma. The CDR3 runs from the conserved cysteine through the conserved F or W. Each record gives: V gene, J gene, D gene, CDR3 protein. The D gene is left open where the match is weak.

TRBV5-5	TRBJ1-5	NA	CASSQDTYNQPQHF
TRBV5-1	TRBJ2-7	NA	CASSPSQGFPYEQYF
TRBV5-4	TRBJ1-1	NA	CASSREPNTEAFF
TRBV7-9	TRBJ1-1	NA	CASSLVLAGKPEAFF
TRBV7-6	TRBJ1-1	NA	CASSPGHTNTEAFF
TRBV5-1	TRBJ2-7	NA	CASSLGTEKYEQYF
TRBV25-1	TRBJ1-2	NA	CASSAIDPGVGNYGYTF
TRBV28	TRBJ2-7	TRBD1	CASSTTRQGPAYEQYF
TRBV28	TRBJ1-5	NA	CASSFRSPLNQPQHF
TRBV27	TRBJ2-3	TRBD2	CASSSQRGPGDTQYF
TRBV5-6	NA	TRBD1	CASSLGQSYEQYF
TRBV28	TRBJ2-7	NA	CASRQRGYPYEQYF
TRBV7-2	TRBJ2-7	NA	CASSLGLGSTYEQYF
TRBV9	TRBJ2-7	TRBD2	CASSVGPGLAYEQYF
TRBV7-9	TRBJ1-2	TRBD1	CASSLAGGEGAYYGYTF
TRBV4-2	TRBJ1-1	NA	CASSYSTITGMGTEAFF
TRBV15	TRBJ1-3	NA	CATSRGTEDSLFPLPGNTIYF
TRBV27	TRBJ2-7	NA	CASSLRVADYEQYF
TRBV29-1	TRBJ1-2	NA	CSVEGGHSYGYTF
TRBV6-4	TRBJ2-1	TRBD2	CASSDSGGGAFDEQFF
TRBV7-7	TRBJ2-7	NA	CASSSGPGDEQYF
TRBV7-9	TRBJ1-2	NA	CASSLDPLQGYTF
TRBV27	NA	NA	CASSSSISGIPYEQYF
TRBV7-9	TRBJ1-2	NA	CASSLATMTGGYGYTF
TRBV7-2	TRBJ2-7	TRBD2	CASSSSGGAYEQYF
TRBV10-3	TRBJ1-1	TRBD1	CAISDGTRQGSTEAFF
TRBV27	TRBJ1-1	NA	CASSYRANTEAFF
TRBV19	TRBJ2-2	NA	CAIEGITGELFF
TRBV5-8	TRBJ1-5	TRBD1	CASSYTGQGSQPQHF
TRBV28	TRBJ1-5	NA	CASSIETGNQPQHF
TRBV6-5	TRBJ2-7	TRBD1	CASSPSGTGIYEQYF
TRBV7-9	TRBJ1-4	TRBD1	CASSPWTGVATNEKLFF
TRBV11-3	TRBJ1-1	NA	CASSSTVNTEAFF
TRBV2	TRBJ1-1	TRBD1	CASSPTKTGRNTEAFF
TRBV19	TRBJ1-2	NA	CASRGQAAFGYTF
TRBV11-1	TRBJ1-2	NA	CASSFAAHFYGYTF
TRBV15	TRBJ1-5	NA	CATNPTGHQGPQHF
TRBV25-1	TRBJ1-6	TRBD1	CASSWDRDNSPLHF
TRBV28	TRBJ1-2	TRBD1	CAISPSRQGYYGYTF
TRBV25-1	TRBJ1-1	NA	CASSEWKTGYTEAFF